These 2 T cell receptor beta chains were sequenced from one sample in a study of T cells in tuberculosis. The repertoire was sequenced with immunoSEQ multiplex PCR; TCRdb's copy has only in-frame clones and lacks some. The table has over 35,000 clones, roughly 96% seen once. Sequenced input: PBMCs. The receptors stem from a donor aged 10-35 years with latent tuberculosis or without tuberculosis infection.

The V gene is TRBV30, the J gene TRBJ1-1; 8 bases line up with TRBD1. The CDR3 totals 14 residues. The germline CDR1 and CDR2 sequences are GTSNPN and SVGIG (reference sequence). Trimming took 2 bases from V and 2 from J; bases not matched to a gene: 4. The CDR3 sequence: CAWSKGTGNTEAFF. In nucleotides, the CDR3 is TGTGCCTGGAGTAAAGGGACAGGTAACACTGAAGCTTTCTTT.

This chain connects TRBV5-1 to TRBJ2-1; TRBD2 agrees at 7 bases. The CDR3 loop spans 18 amino acids. Germline assignment: CDR1 SGHRS and CDR2 YFSETQ. V lost 4 bases, J lost 3 bases, and 16 bases stayed unmatched. The CDR3 sequence is CASSIRGDWTPNYNEQFF. CDR3 DNA: TGCGCCAGCAGCATCCGGGGGGATTGGACACCGAACTACAATGAGCAGTTCTTC.